A selection of T cell receptor beta chains follows, all from one sample in a study of cytomegalovirus exposure and HLA in healthy donors. Here immunoSEQ multiplex PCR was the method, and the copy in TCRdb shows in-frame clones only, minus some. The table lists around 150,000 clones, around 80% of them singletons. Sequenced material: PBMCs. The receptors were sampled from a man aged 25 to 45 in good health and CMV-seropositive. Both conserved end residues are trimmed from each CDR3.

j_call: TRBJ2-2; v_call: TRBV4-1; cdr3_aa: ASSSTSAYPGELF
j_call: TRBJ1-4; v_call: TRBV6-1; cdr3_aa: ASSELTGQGEKLF
j_call: TRBJ2-7; v_call: TRBV9; cdr3_aa: ASSVGSSGYEQY
j_call: TRBJ1-4; v_call: TRBV5-1; cdr3_aa: ASSTDRSNEKLF
j_call: TRBJ2-5; v_call: TRBV27; cdr3_aa: ASSPSAGQETQY
j_call: TRBJ1-4; v_call: TRBV10-2; cdr3_aa: ASSESIRAQGGEKLF
j_call: TRBJ1-1; v_call: TRBV19; cdr3_aa: TSSTPGAYMNTEAF
j_call: TRBJ1-1; v_call: TRBV4-1; cdr3_aa: ASSPLAGNTEAF
j_call: TRBJ2-7; v_call: TRBV6-5; cdr3_aa: ASSYSGTDSYEQY
j_call: TRBJ2-3; v_call: TRBV10-3; cdr3_aa: AINWGGRADTQY
j_call: TRBJ2-5; v_call: TRBV30; cdr3_aa: AWETGSRTQY
j_call: TRBJ1-4; v_call: TRBV15; cdr3_aa: ATNRGQFNEKLF
j_call: TRBJ2-7; v_call: TRBV28; cdr3_aa: ASSPGGVRYEQY
j_call: TRBJ2-4; v_call: TRBV18; cdr3_aa: ASSPPRTGAKNIQY
j_call: TRBJ2-7; v_call: TRBV5-1; cdr3_aa: ASSFNRGNNEQY
j_call: TRBJ1-5; v_call: TRBV5-1; cdr3_aa: ASSLGYGNQPQH
j_call: TRBJ2-5; v_call: TRBV11-3; cdr3_aa: ASSLFGGYQETQY
j_call: TRBJ1-3; v_call: TRBV28; cdr3_aa: ASSSYPGNTIY
j_call: TRBJ1-5; v_call: TRBV6-5; cdr3_aa: ASSLLQGDGNQPQH
j_call: TRBJ1-2; v_call: TRBV29-1; cdr3_aa: SVEGGGTGGYT
j_call: TRBJ2-5; v_call: TRBV11-1; cdr3_aa: ASRVRGQETQY
j_call: TRBJ2-7; v_call: TRBV25-1; cdr3_aa: ASRASGTTYEQY
j_call: TRBJ2-1; v_call: TRBV28; cdr3_aa: ASSSTGYEQF
j_call: TRBJ2-1; v_call: TRBV6-6; cdr3_aa: ASSYAEGVGNNEQF
j_call: TRBJ2-7; v_call: TRBV11-2; cdr3_aa: ASSPAIFTVYEQY
j_call: TRBJ2-6; v_call: TRBV7-8; cdr3_aa: ASSFQWGVSGANVLT
j_call: TRBJ1-4; v_call: TRBV27; cdr3_aa: ASSLSGTGAEKLF
j_call: TRBJ2-6; v_call: TRBV5-6; cdr3_aa: ASSLGGAAGANVLT
j_call: TRBJ1-5; v_call: TRBV19; cdr3_aa: ASSIAGQGPGGNQPQH
j_call: TRBJ2-3; v_call: TRBV27; cdr3_aa: ASSLGLGQGAKDTQY
j_call: TRBJ2-1; v_call: TRBV11-2; cdr3_aa: ASSYRTGGNEQF
j_call: TRBJ2-7; v_call: TRBV6-6; cdr3_aa: ASSFDPTGSDEQY
j_call: TRBJ1-2; v_call: TRBV25-1; cdr3_aa: ASSEYGRLNYGYT
j_call: TRBJ2-3; v_call: TRBV7-3; cdr3_aa: ASSLWIAGGPGTDTQY
j_call: TRBJ2-5; v_call: TRBV28; cdr3_aa: ASSLFPTSGSSETQY
j_call: TRBJ2-1; v_call: TRBV10-2; cdr3_aa: ASSESGISYNEQF
j_call: TRBJ2-2; v_call: TRBV5-4; cdr3_aa: ASSLDRLNTGELF
j_call: TRBJ2-1; v_call: TRBV30; cdr3_aa: AWSPSGGVNEQF
j_call: TRBJ2-2; v_call: TRBV5-6; cdr3_aa: ASSPGTGGPTGELF
j_call: TRBJ2-1; v_call: TRBV6-6; cdr3_aa: ATGTSGGLNEQF
j_call: TRBJ1-1; v_call: TRBV18; cdr3_aa: ASSPQGAIGDTEAF
j_call: TRBJ2-7; v_call: TRBV27; cdr3_aa: ASSLGTGLSYEQY